This T cell receptor beta chain originates from a study of cytomegalovirus exposure and HLA in healthy donors. Primers included in the PCR were 60 Vbeta and 13 Jbeta primers. Here immunoSEQ multiplex PCR was the method, and the copy in TCRdb shows in-frame clones only, minus some. The sample has 140,000 or so clones, roughly three fifths seen once. The sample comprised PBMCs. This sequence was found in a male donor in good health and CMV-seronegative.

This chain's CDR3 is CSVELRGRTDTQYF. The CDR3 DNA is TGCAGCGTTGAATTGCGGGGACGCACAGATACGCAGTATTTT. The chain links TRBV29-1 to TRBJ2-3; D may be TRBD2 (6 bases). The germline gives CDR1 SQVTM, CDR2 ANQGSEA. CDR3 length: 14 residues. V was clipped by 2 bases and J by 1 base, with 10 bases between them.